The 30 T cell receptor beta chains reported below all come from one sample, sequenced in a study of radiotherapy plus CTLA-4 blockade in lung cancer. TCRdb keeps only in-frame clones here, not all; method: immunoSEQ multiplex PCR. The data contain some 66,000 clones, around 86% of them seen just once; the ten biggest clones take up roughly 4%. This specimen consisted of peripheral blood, obtained from a patient treated with radiotherapy plus ipilimumab. Receptor source: a human donor with non-small cell lung cancer who had a partial response to radiotherapy plus ipilimumab.

V usage is TRBV11-2 and J usage is TRBJ1-1, with 8 bases identical to TRBD1. V was clipped by 5 bases and J by 1 base; unmatched bases: 3. This CDR3 comprises 14 residues. CDR1 and CDR2 (germline): SGHAT, FQNNGV. The CDR3 DNA sequence: TGTGCCAGCAGCCCCGGGACAGGGAACACTGAAGCTTTCTTT. Protein sequence: CASSPGTGNTEAFF.

J is TRBJ2-2 and V is TRBV7-6; weak D call: TRBD1 (5 bases). Germline lookup yields CDR1 SGHVS and CDR2 FNYEAQ. The CDR3 is made up of 16 amino acids. The V end lost 1 base, the J end lost 6 bases, and 15 bases lay between the germline ends. Here the CDR3 reads CASSLDLAGLAGELFF. The CDR3 region has the DNA TGTGCCAGCAGCTTAGACCTTGCAGGGTTGGCCGGGGAGCTGTTTTTT.

This clone has just a few counts. This chain connects TRBV11-2 to TRBJ2-7; D is perhaps TRBD1 (7 bases). From germline, CDR1 is SGHAT and CDR2 FQNNGV. With 5 bases removed from V and 5 bases from J, the gap between germline ends came to 28 bases. CDR3 length: 18 residues. In nucleotides, the CDR3 is TGTGCCAGCAGCCCGATATGGGGACTTTCAGGGGGTATCCACGAGCAGTACTTC. Translating it yields CASSPIWGLSGGIHEQYF.

The chain couples TRBV30 to TRBJ2-5; D possibly corresponds to TRBD2 (6 bases). V was clipped by 3 bases and J by 5 bases, with 13 bases between them. There are 13 residues in the CDR3. CDR1 is GTSNPN, CDR2 SVGIG, per germline (reference sequence). For the CDR3, the DNA is TGTGCCTGGAGCAGGAGGGTCCGGGAGACCCAGTACTTC. Its protein is CAWSRRVRETQYF.

The chain couples TRBV5-1 to TRBJ2-7, with TRBD2 identical over 7 bases. The trim removed 4 bases at V and 0 bases at J, leaving 7 bases unmatched. Germline-derived CDR1 and CDR2 are SGHRS and YFSETQ. The CDR3 covers 15 residues. CDR3 sequence reads: CASSGGGAGSYEQYF. The CDR3 coding sequence is TGCGCCAGCAGCGGGGGGGGTGCCGGCTCCTACGAGCAGTACTTC.

The chain is built from TRBV28 and TRBJ1-1; no clear D. Trimming took 6 bases from V and 1 from J, leaving 6 bases between them. The CDR3 length is 12 residues. CDR1 is MDHEN and CDR2 is SYDVKM in the germline V gene. The CDR3 sequence is CASSTGNTEAFF. CDR3 nucleotide sequence: TGTGCCAGCAGCACGGGGAACACTGAAGCTTTCTTT.

This chain uses TRBV6-4 with TRBJ1-1, with D uncertain. This CDR3 comprises 13 residues. CDR1 is MRHNA and CDR2 is SNTAGT in the germline V gene. V was trimmed by 2 bases and J by 3 bases, leaving 7 bases between them. The CDR3, as DNA: TGTGCCAGCAGTGACCCCCCCGACACTGAAGCTTTCTTT. This encodes CASSDPPDTEAFF.

The chain joins TRBV19 to TRBJ2-1; 8 bases line up with TRBD2. CDR1 is LNHDA and CDR2 is SQIVND in the germline V gene (reference sequence). The ends lost 5 bases at V and 5 bases at J; junction bases unmatched: 5. The CDR3 is made up of 14 amino acids. The CDR3 loop is CASSQSGSNNEQFF. The DNA of the CDR3 is TGTGCCAGTAGTCAAAGCGGGAGTAACAATGAGCAGTTCTTC.

The sample holds one count of this clone. This CDR3 is CSVKSKLLVNQPQHF. The DNA for the CDR3 is TGCAGCGTTAAATCCAAACTCCTCGTAAATCAGCCCCAGCATTTT. V gene TRBV29-1 combines with J gene TRBJ1-5; D ambiguous. With 5 bases removed from V and 4 bases from J, the gap between germline ends came to 18 bases. Germline CDR1 SQVTM, CDR2 ANQGSEA. The CDR3 spans 15 residues.

The chain links TRBV11-2 to TRBJ2-7; the D is unclear. Trimming left V 5 bases short and J 1 base short, with 15 bases between. The CDR3 sequence is 15 residues long. Germline V CDR1 and CDR2: SGHAT, FQNNGV. CDR3 in DNA: TGTGCCAGCAGCCCCTACTCACCACCGTCCTACGAGCAGTACTTC. Its translation: CASSPYSPPSYEQYF.

The chain recombines TRBV7-9 with TRBJ2-7, with 8 bases that match TRBD1. Trimming removed 2 bases from V and 3 bases from J; junction bases left unmatched: 9. Germline values: CDR1 SEHNR, CDR2 FQNEAQ (reference sequence). The CDR3 is made up of 16 amino acids. CDR3 protein: CASSLWQGAESYEQYF. The CDR3 DNA is TGTGCCAGCAGCTTATGGCAGGGGGCGGAAAGCTACGAGCAGTACTTC.

The gene calls are TRBV5-6 and TRBJ2-3; 7 bases line up with TRBD2. Germline V CDR1 and CDR2: SGHDT, YYEEEE. V lost 6 bases to trimming and J lost 2 bases; unmatched junction nucleotides: 12. The CDR3 is made up of 16 amino acids. CDR3 nucleotide sequence: TGTGCCAGCAACTTACGACCTAGCGGAAACACAGATACGCAGTATTTT. Translating it yields CASNLRPSGNTDTQYF.

J is TRBJ1-2 and V is TRBV28; possibly TRBD1 for D (5 bases). Germline CDR1 reads MDHEN; CDR2 reads SYDVKM. The CDR3 runs 14 residues. Deletions cut 2 bases from V and 1 base from J, with 8 bases between. The CDR3 bases are TGTGCCAGCAGTTTAGACAGTAATAACTATGGCTACACCTTC. It translates to CASSLDSNNYGYTF.

The gene calls are TRBV30 and TRBJ1-3; unclear D gene. The germline CDR1 and CDR2 sequences are GTSNPN and SVGIG (reference sequence). V lost 0 bases to trimming and J lost 0 bases, with 9 bases between them. This CDR3 is built from 15 residues. The CDR3 nucleotides are TGTGCCTGGAGTGTAGGAGGACGCTCTGGAAACACCATATATTTT. Amino acids: CAWSVGGRSGNTIYF.

The chain joins TRBV28 to TRBJ1-2; possibly TRBD1 for D (5 bases). This CDR3 contains 16 residues. Germline V gives CDR1 MDHEN, CDR2 SYDVKM. Trimming left V 2 bases short and J 3 bases short, with 16 bases between. The CDR3 bases are TGTGCCAGCAGTTTAGGGGGGTCCGACAGATACTATGGCTACACCTTC. It specifies CASSLGGSDRYYGYTF.

As DNA, the CDR3 is TGTGCCAGCAGTCCGACAGGGGGCCCCTACAATGAGCAGTTCTTC. Translating gives CASSPTGGPYNEQFF. This chain joins TRBV28 and TRBJ2-1, with 10 bases that match TRBD1. The junction had 3 bases not matched to a gene; V was cut back by 5 bases and J by 2 bases. In germline, CDR1 is MDHEN, CDR2 SYDVKM. The CDR3 extends over 15 amino acids.

The V and J genes are TRBV2 and TRBJ1-3, with D perhaps TRBD1 (5 bases). The germline gives CDR1 SNHLY, CDR2 FYNNEI. V was pared by 3 bases and J by 0 bases, with 15 bases between. This CDR3 comprises 17 residues. The CDR3 spells CASSDGGTVYSGNTIYF. CDR3 sequence (DNA): TGTGCCAGCAGTGATGGGGGGACTGTTTACTCTGGAAACACCATATATTTT.

This chain joins TRBV7-3 and TRBJ2-6; 8 nucleotides align to TRBD2. This CDR3 has 18 residues. CDR1 and CDR2 (germline): SGHTA, FQGTGA. V lost 2 bases to trimming and J lost 0 bases; unmatched junction nucleotides: 6. The CDR3, as DNA: TGTGCCAGCAGCTTACGGACGGGGGGGGACTCTGGGGCCAACGTCCTGACTTTC. As protein: CASSLRTGGDSGANVLTF.

The V and J genes are TRBV4-1 and TRBJ2-7; a possible D gene is TRBD1 (7 bases). The CDR3 length is 16 residues. V was pared by 0 bases and J by 3 bases, with 15 bases between. The germline V gene encodes CDR1 MGHRA and CDR2 YSYEKL. CDR3 coding DNA: TGCGCCAGCAGCCAAGAGGGGCAGGGGGGCGGCTACGAGCAGTACTTC. As protein: CASSQEGQGGGYEQYF.

This clone was counted a few times. The chain links TRBV19 to TRBJ1-2; 10 bases are a match to TRBD1. Germline V gene data show CDR1 as LNHDA and CDR2 as SQIVND (reference sequence). Unmatched junction bases numbered 8, after V lost 5 bases and J lost 8 bases. The CDR3 has 14 residues. DNA for the CDR3: TGTGCCAGTAGTCGACAGGGGGCAATTGGAGGCTACACCTTC. Encoded protein: CASSRQGAIGGYTF.

This clone was found a few times. The gene calls are TRBV2 and TRBJ2-7; 9 bases are shared with TRBD1. Trimming cost V 5 bases and J 11 bases; bases outside gene matches: 4. Per the germline V gene, CDR1 is SNHLY and CDR2 is FYNNEI. The CDR3 extends over 11 amino acids. In DNA, the CDR3 is TGTGCCAGCAGTAGGACAGGGGTGGAGTACTTC. Translated: CASSRTGVEYF.

The chain has TRBV5-8 and TRBJ1-5; D uncertain. V was cut by 1 base and J by 0 bases, with 11 bases left in between. The length of the CDR3 is 16 residues. CDR1 and CDR2 from the germline V gene are SGHTS and YDEGEE. DNA of the CDR3: TGTGCCAGCAGCTTGTTGGGTCAGGATAGCAATCAGCCCCAGCATTTT. It yields the protein CASSLLGQDSNQPQHF.

The chain carries TRBV15 and TRBJ2-1, with TRBD2 identical over 13 bases. V dropped 2 bases and J dropped 9; count of bases not matched to a gene: 16. Germline CDR1 LNHNV, CDR2 YYDKDF (reference sequence). The CDR3 runs to 19 residues. The CDR3 region is CATSRRGIGTSGRAPEQFF. As DNA, the CDR3 is TGTGCCACCAGCAGAAGGGGGATCGGAACTAGCGGGAGGGCCCCTGAGCAGTTCTTC.

This chain connects TRBV28 to TRBJ1-1; a weak D match, TRBD1 (6 bases). The CDR3 is 19 residues long. Germline values: CDR1 MDHEN, CDR2 SYDVKM. Trimming removed 3 bases at V and 0 bases at J, with 23 bases between. The CDR3 nucleotides read TGTGCCAGCAGTTTTCCGCTCAGGGGCAGCCAAAGTATGAACACTGAAGCTTTCTTT. It codes for CASSFPLRGSQSMNTEAFF.

CDR3 DNA sequence: TGCGCCAGCAGCACCCGAGGGGCGGGAGTGTTTGAGCAGTTCTTC. It encodes CASSTRGAGVFEQFF. The chain employs TRBV5-1 and TRBJ2-1; TRBD2 agrees at 7 bases. The CDR3 is 15 residues long. Unmatched junction bases numbered 13, after V lost 4 bases and J lost 9 bases. Per germline, CDR1 SGHRS and CDR2 YFSETQ.

The chain joins TRBV7-3 to TRBJ1-1, with 7 nucleotides matching TRBD1. This CDR3 region has 14 residues. V gave up 0 bases and J gave up 6 bases; unmatched junction bases: 4. CDR1 is SGHTA, CDR2 FQGTGA, per germline. CDR3 protein: CASSLTGGEAEAFF. CDR3 sequence (DNA): TGTGCCAGCAGCTTAACAGGGGGCGAAGCTGAAGCTTTCTTT.

The rearrangement uses TRBV28 and TRBJ2-3; D is undetermined. This CDR3 has 13 residues. Germline V CDR1 and CDR2: MDHEN, SYDVKM. Trimming took 6 bases from V and 1 from J, leaving 8 bases between them. CDR3 in DNA: TGTGCCAGCAGAACCCAGGGCACAGATACGCAGTATTTT. The encoded protein is CASRTQGTDTQYF.

The CDR3 spells CSASPRGEQYF. The CDR3 DNA follows: TGCAGTGCTAGTCCCAGGGGAGAGCAGTACTTC. This sequence joins TRBV20-1 and TRBJ2-7; a weak D match, TRBD1 (6 bases). Looked up from germline, CDR1 is DFQATT and CDR2 is SNEGSKA (reference sequence). V gave up 3 bases and J gave up 7 bases, with 10 bases separating them. This CDR3 is 11 amino acids long.

This chain uses TRBV10-3 with TRBJ2-7, with 7 nucleotides matching TRBD1. There are 15 residues in the CDR3. Germline CDR1 reads ENHRY; CDR2 reads SYGVKD. V lost 11 bases, J lost 0 bases, and 13 bases stayed unmatched. The CDR3 reads CAVVRDGDSSYEQYF. The CDR3 bases are TGTGCCGTCGTCCGGGATGGGGACAGCTCCTACGAGCAGTACTTC.

The genes are TRBV2 and TRBJ2-7; 7 bases are a match to TRBD2. V lost 5 bases to trimming and J lost 6 bases; unmatched junction nucleotides: 1. The V gene's germline CDR1 is SNHLY and CDR2 FYNNEI. This CDR3 spans 11 amino acids. The CDR3 loop reads CASSLAGEQYF. The CDR3 coding sequence is TGTGCCAGCAGTTTAGCGGGCGAGCAGTACTTC. Together with reference TRBV2 and TRBJ2-7, the CDR3 gives the full variable domain: EPEVTQTPSHQVTQMGQEVILRCVPISNHLYFYWYRQILGQKVEFLVSFYNNEISEKSEIFDDQFSVERPDGSNFTLKIRSTKLEDSAMYFCASSLAGEQYFGPGTRLTVT.